Listed here are 9 T cell receptor beta chains from one sample, sequenced in a study of technical replicates of blood from a handful of donors. Data came from immunoSEQ multiplex PCR; TCRdb stores just in-frame clones and leaves some out. The data show roughly 100,000 clones, approximately 95% seen once. The sequencing input was T cells isolated from PBMCs. These receptors all stem from a human donor in good health.

The chain combines TRBV9 with TRBJ2-1; possible D gene TRBD1, 5 bases. V lost 1 base to trimming and J lost 9 bases, with 14 bases between them. Germline CDR1 SGDLS, CDR2 YYNGEE. CDR3 length equals 14 residues. As DNA, the CDR3 is TGTGCCAGCAGCGTAACGGACATATCGGGTGAGCAGTTCTTC. Translating it yields CASSVTDISGEQFF.

The rearrangement links TRBV6-4 to TRBJ2-4; TRBD2 matches 9 bases. There are 14 residues in the CDR3. After removal of 3 bases from V and 7 bases from J, the junction contained 4 bases not matched to a gene. Germline CDR1 reads MRHNA; CDR2 reads SNTAGT. The CDR3 spells CASSDRTSDNIQYF. The CDR3 nucleotides read TGTGCCAGCAGTGATAGGACTAGCGATAACATTCAGTACTTC.

J is TRBJ1-2 and V is TRBV19; possibly TRBD1 for D (5 bases). Trimming stripped 3 bases from V and 5 bases from J, with 13 bases between. CDR1 and CDR2 (germline): LNHDA, SQIVND (reference sequence). The CDR3 consists of 14 residues. The CDR3 sequence is CASSIRDSSYGYTF. The DNA for the CDR3 is TGTGCCAGTAGTATTCGAGACAGCTCGTATGGCTACACCTTC.

This chain connects TRBV27 to TRBJ1-1; 8 nucleotides line up with TRBD1. Trimming took 0 bases from V and 8 from J; bases not matched to a gene: 2. Germline assignment: CDR1 MNHEY and CDR2 SMNVEV (reference sequence). The CDR3 is 13 residues long. Written as DNA, the CDR3 is TGTGCCAGCAGTTTATCTAGACAGGGGGAAGCTTTCTTT. It is translated as CASSLSRQGEAFF.

The chain has TRBV11-3 and TRBJ1-1, with TRBD1 as a possible D gene (6 bases). Germline V gene data show CDR1 as SGHNT and CDR2 as YENEEA. Deletions cut 6 bases from V and 5 bases from J, with 13 bases between. This CDR3 spans 13 amino acids. DNA of the CDR3: TGTGCCAGCAGTCGAAAGGGGGGGACTGAAGCTTTCTTT. This translates into CASSRKGGTEAFF.

The chain has TRBV19 and TRBJ1-2; tentative D call: TRBD1 (5 bases). The CDR3 loop spans 16 amino acids. The ends were cut back, 7 bases at V and 4 bases at J, with 22 bases in the middle. CDR1 and CDR2 (germline): LNHDA, SQIVND (reference sequence). The CDR3 region is CASISHQDGGSYGYTF. The CDR3 region has the DNA TGTGCCAGTATCTCACACCAGGATGGGGGGAGCTATGGCTACACCTTC.

The chain recombines TRBV28 with TRBJ2-6; TRBD2 is a possible D gene (5 bases). The ends were cut back, 5 bases at V and 0 bases at J, with 14 bases in the middle. The germline V gene encodes CDR1 MDHEN and CDR2 SYDVKM. This CDR3 is built from 17 residues. The CDR3 region has the DNA TGTGCCAGCAGTCCACGGGGATTTAACTCTGGGGCCAACGTCCTGACTTTC. Its protein product is CASSPRGFNSGANVLTF. Variable domain in full (rest from reference TRBV28 and TRBJ2-6): DVKVTQSSRYLVKRTGEKVFLECVQDMDHENMFWYRQDPGLGLRLIYFSYDVKMKEKGDIPEGYSVSREKKERFSLILESASTNQTSMYLCASSPRGFNSGANVLTFGAGSRLTVL.

V is TRBV28 and J is TRBJ2-2; 10 positions match TRBD1. Germline V CDR1 and CDR2: MDHEN, SYDVKM. V was pared by 4 bases and J by 8 bases, with 7 bases of the junction left unmatched. The length of the CDR3 is 15 residues. Here the CDR3 DNA reads TGTGCCAGCAGTTCCCCGGGACAGGGGTTGGGGGAGCTGTTTTTT. This codes for CASSSPGQGLGELFF. The full variable domain, in which reference TRBV28 and TRBJ2-2 provide the parts outside the CDR3, is DVKVTQSSRYLVKRTGEKVFLECVQDMDHENMFWYRQDPGLGLRLIYFSYDVKMKEKGDIPEGYSVSREKKERFSLILESASTNQTSMYLCASSSPGQGLGELFFGEGSRLTVL.

The table lists this clone with a count of one. This chain joins TRBV5-1 and TRBJ2-3; D may be TRBD1 (6 bases). CDR1 and CDR2 from the germline V gene are SGHRS and YFSETQ. There are 14 residues in the CDR3. Trimming stripped 2 bases from V and 6 bases from J, with 13 bases between. CDR3 protein: CASSLQGNGDTQYF. The CDR3 DNA follows: TGCGCCAGCAGCTTACAGGGAAACGGGGATACGCAGTATTTT. Full variable domain (outside the CDR3, taken from reference TRBV5-1 and TRBJ2-3): KAGVTQTPRYLIKTRGQQVTLSCSPISGHRSVSWYQQTPGQGLQFLFEYFSETQRNKGNFPGRFSGRQFSNSRSEMNVSTLELGDSALYLCASSLQGNGDTQYFGPGTRLTVL.